Listed below are T cell receptor beta chains from one sample, sequenced in a study of CD8 T cells in Susac syndrome. TCRdb ran MiXCR on the immunoSEQ multiplex PCR reads and lists one entry per CDR3 protein. The data contain approximately 300,000 distinct CDR3 sequences, 85% of them seen just once; the ten biggest clones take up roughly 0.21%. The sequenced material came from CD8+ T cells from PBMCs. The origin of the receptors is a human donor with multiple sclerosis. CDR3s leave out the opening cysteine and the closing phenylalanine or tryptophan. Each record gives: V gene, CDR3 protein.

TRBV6-2/TRBV6-3 | AARDPNYEQY
TRBV29-1 | SLRAGYGYT
TRBV5-6 | ASSSSSGQVNEKLF
TRBV7-9 | ASSLAPVDHQTQY
TRBV15 | ATSGTGYDTQY
TRBV20-1 | SAETGMNTEAF
TRBV29-1 | SVRGDTQY
TRBV6-5 | ASSYRGSTNTEAF
TRBV27 | ASSLFAGQGTLPWPEAF
TRBV19 | ASGTPSYNEQF